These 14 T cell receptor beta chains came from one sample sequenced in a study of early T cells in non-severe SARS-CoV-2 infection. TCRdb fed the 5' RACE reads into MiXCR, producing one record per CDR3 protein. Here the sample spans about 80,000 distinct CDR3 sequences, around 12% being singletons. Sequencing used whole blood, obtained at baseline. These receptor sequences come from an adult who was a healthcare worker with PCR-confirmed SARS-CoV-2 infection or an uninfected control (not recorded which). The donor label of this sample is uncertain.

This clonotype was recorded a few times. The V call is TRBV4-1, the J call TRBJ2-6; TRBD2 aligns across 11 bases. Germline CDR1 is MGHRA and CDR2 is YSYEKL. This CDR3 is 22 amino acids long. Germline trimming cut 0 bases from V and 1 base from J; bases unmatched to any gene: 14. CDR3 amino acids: CASSQEGFGLAGGKSGANVLTF. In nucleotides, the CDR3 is TGCGCCAGCAGCCAAGAAGGATTCGGGCTAGCGGGAGGAAAGTCTGGGGCCAACGTCCTGACTTTC.

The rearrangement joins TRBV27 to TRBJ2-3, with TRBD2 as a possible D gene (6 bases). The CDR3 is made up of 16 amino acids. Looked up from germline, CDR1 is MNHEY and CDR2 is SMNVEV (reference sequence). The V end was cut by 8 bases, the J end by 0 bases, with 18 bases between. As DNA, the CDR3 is TGTGCCAGCTGGACTCACGCGGGGTCTAGCACAGATACGCAGTATTTT. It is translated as CASWTHAGSSTDTQYF.

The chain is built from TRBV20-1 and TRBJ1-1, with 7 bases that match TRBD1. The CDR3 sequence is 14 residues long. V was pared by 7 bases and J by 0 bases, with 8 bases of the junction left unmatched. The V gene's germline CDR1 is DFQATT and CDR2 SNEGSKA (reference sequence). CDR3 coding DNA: TGCAGTGTTCAGTGGGGACAGTTGAACACTGAAGCTTTCTTT. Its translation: CSVQWGQLNTEAFF.

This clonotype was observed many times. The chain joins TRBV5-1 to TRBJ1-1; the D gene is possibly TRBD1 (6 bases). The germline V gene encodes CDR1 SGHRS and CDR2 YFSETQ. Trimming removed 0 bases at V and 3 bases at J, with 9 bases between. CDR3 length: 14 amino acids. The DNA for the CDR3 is TGCGCCAGCAGCTTGGTACAGGGTCACACTGAAGCTTTCTTT. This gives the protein CASSLVQGHTEAFF.

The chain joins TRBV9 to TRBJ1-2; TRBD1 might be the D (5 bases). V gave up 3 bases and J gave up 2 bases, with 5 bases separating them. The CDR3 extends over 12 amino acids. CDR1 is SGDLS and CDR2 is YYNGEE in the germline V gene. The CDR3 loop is CASSGGNYGYTF. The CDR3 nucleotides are TGTGCCAGCAGCGGGGGCAACTATGGCTACACCTTC.

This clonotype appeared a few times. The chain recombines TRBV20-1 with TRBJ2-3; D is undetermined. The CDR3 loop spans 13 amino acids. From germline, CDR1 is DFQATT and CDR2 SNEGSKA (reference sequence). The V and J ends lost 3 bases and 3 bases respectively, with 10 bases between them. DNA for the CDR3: TGCAGTGCTAGTTTCAGCGAGACAGATACGCAGTATTTT. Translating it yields CSASFSETDTQYF.

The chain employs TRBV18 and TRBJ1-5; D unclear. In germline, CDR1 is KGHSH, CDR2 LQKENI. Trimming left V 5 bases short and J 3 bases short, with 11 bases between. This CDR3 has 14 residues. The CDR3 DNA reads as TGTGCCAGCTCAGAAATAGGGAACAATCAGCCCCAGCATTTT. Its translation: CASSEIGNNQPQHF.

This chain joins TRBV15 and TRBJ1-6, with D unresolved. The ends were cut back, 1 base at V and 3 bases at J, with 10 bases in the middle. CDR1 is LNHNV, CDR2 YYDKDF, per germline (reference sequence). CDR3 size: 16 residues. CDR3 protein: CATSRGVSNYNSPLHF. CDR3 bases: TGTGCCACCAGCAGAGGAGTATCGAACTATAATTCACCCCTCCACTTT.

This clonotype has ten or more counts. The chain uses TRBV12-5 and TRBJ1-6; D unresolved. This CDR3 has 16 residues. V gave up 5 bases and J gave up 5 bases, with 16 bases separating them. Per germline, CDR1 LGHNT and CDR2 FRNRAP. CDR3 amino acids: CASGMRPTVNNSPLHF. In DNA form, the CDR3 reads TGTGCTAGTGGTATGAGACCGACCGTCAATAATTCACCCCTCCACTTT.

The CDR3 DNA sequence: TGCGCCAGCAGTGAGGGACAGGGCCAGCCCCAGCATTTT. It is translated as CASSEGQGQPQHF. The chain is built from TRBV10-1 and TRBJ1-5, with TRBD1 identical over 8 bases. Germline V gene lookup returns CDR1 WNHNN and CDR2 SYGVQD (reference sequence). This CDR3 comprises 13 residues. V shed 2 bases, J shed 7 bases, and the junction held 1 base outside the gene matches.

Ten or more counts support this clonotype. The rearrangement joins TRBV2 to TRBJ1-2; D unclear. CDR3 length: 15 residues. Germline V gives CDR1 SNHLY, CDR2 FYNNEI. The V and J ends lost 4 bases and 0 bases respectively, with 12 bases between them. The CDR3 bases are TGTGCCAGCAGTGCATTGAGGACTCCTAACTATGGCTACACCTTC. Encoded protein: CASSALRTPNYGYTF.

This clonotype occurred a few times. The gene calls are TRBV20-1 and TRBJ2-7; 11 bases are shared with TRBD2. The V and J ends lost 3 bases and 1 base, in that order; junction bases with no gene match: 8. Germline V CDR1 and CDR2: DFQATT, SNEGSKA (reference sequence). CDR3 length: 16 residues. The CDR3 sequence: CSARVLLAGGSYEQYF. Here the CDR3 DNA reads TGCAGTGCTAGGGTCCTTCTAGCGGGGGGATCCTACGAGCAGTACTTC.

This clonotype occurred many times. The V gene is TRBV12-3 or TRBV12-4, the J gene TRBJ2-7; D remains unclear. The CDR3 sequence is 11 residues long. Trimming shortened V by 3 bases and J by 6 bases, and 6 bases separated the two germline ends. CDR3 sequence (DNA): TGTGCCAGCAGTTTTAATTCCGAGCAGTACTTC. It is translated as CASSFNSEQYF.

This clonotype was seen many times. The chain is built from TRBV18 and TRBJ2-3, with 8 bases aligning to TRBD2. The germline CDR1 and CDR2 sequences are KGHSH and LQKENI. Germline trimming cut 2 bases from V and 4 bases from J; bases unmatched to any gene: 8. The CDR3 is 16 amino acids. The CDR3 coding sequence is TGTGCCAGCTCACCAAATGGGGCGGGAGGCCCAGATACGCAGTATTTT. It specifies CASSPNGAGGPDTQYF. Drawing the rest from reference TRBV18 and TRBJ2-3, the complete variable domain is NAGVMQNPRHLVRRRGQEARLRCSPMKGHSHVYWYRQLPEEGLKFMVYLQKENIIDESGMPKERFSAEFPKEGPSILRIQQVVRGDSAAYFCASSPNGAGGPDTQYFGPGTRLTVL.